This T cell receptor beta chain was recovered during a study of brain T cells in children with intractable seizures. Surgery cases with the highest brain T cell transcript signatures were chosen for sequencing. Patients received at least one anti-epileptic drug before surgery. Study-wide results and caveats: Clones missing pre-surgery may reflect undersampling of that blood sample. Patients' HCMV serostatus was unknown; virus specificity rests on CDR3 similarity alone.

The method was immunoSEQ multiplex PCR; TCRdb's version includes in-frame clones alone and lacks a portion of them. The sample contains some 76,000 clones, just over 90% of which appear only once. V was pared by 0 bases and J by 3 bases, with 11 bases between. Germline CDR1 and CDR2: SGDLS and YYNGEE. The length of the CDR3 is 15 residues. Only one count was recorded for this clone. Its target is not known. The J gene is TRBJ2-3, the V gene TRBV9; D not certain. The receptor comes from a boy under three years old with tuberous sclerosis and intractable seizures. Sequenced here: peripheral blood, sampled at surgery. The CDR3 is CASSVGPHLTDTQYF. The CDR3 DNA is TGTGCCAGCAGCGTAGGACCCCACTTGACAGATACGCAGTATTTT.